The subject of this entry is one T cell receptor beta chain. Its cognate antigen is unknown. These data belong to a study of cytomegalovirus exposure and HLA in healthy donors. Study observations and caveats: The study assumed roughly uniform donor sequencing depth for presence/absence analyses.

Trimming pared 4 bases from V and 5 bases from J, leaving 5 bases between. The CDR3 sequence is 10 residues long. The germline V gene encodes CDR1 SQVTM and CDR2 ANQGSEA. The PCR had 60 Vbeta and 13 Jbeta primers. Using immunoSEQ multiplex PCR, the repertoire was profiled, and TCRdb retains in-frame clones only, with some absent. Among roughly 170,000 clones listed, around 82% were seen once. While unrecorded immune exposures were likely, the donors were nominally healthy when sampled. Specimen: PBMCs. This clonotype was obtained from a young man in good health and CMV-seronegative. The chain uses TRBV29-1 and TRBJ1-2; D is perhaps TRBD1 (5 bases). The CDR3 sequence: CSVAGYGYTF. DNA of the CDR3: TGCAGCGTTGCAGGGTATGGCTACACCTTC.